This entry features one T cell receptor beta chain sequence. Extraction yielded at least 6 micrograms of total RNA per sample. A J-beta primer mix and a sample-barcoded 5' primer were used in a second PCR of roughly 7 to 12 cycles. Each CDR3 protein gets one entry after TCRdb re-called the 5' RACE reads with MiXCR. Found here are roughly 1,100,000 distinct CDR3 sequences, approximately 25% of them singletons; the top ten hold less than 0.75%. The V and J ends lost 3 bases and 3 bases respectively, with 14 bases between them. This CDR3 contains 15 residues. Per the germline V gene, CDR1 is KGHSH and CDR2 is LQKENI. The source of the sample is a study of blood T cells in healthy people across ages. These data were also reused for a study on T cells of mothers and their children. That paper notes: Slightly higher, non-significant overlap characterized related mother-child pairs relative to unrelated pairs.

This sequence joins TRBV18 and TRBJ2-5; D is unresolved. Sequenced sample: blood. The TCR comes from a girl aged 2 to 9 in good health. As DNA, the CDR3 is TGTGCCAGCTCACCCCCTGTTTTAGGAGAAGAGACCCAGTACTTC. Translating gives CASSPPVLGEETQYF. Full variable domain (outside the CDR3, taken from reference TRBV18 and TRBJ2-5): NAGVMQNPRHLVRRRGQEARLRCSPMKGHSHVYWYRQLPEEGLKFMVYLQKENIIDESGMPKERFSAEFPKEGPSILRIQQVVRGDSAAYFCASSPPVLGEETQYFGPGTRLLVL.